Below are 29 T cell receptor beta chains sequenced from a single sample in a study of T cell responses to AZD1222 COVID-19 vaccine. Clones were read by immunoSEQ multiplex PCR, and TCRdb kept only the in-frame ones, dropping some. The sample contains more than 95,000 clones, over 75% of which appear only once. The sequences come from peripheral blood, collected on day 0 of AZD1222 vaccination. Every receptor here comes from an adult in good health.

The chain carries TRBV5-5 and TRBJ2-7; D gene ambiguous. Germline-derived CDR1 and CDR2 are SGHKS and YYEKEE (reference sequence). The CDR3 consists of 17 residues. V was trimmed by 0 bases and J by 0 bases, leaving 16 bases between them. CDR3 coding DNA: TGTGCCAGCAGCTTGGTGGCCGGGCCAATCGACTCCTACGAGCAGTACTTC. Translated, it gives CASSLVAGPIDSYEQYF.

V usage is TRBV29-1 and J usage is TRBJ2-1; 8 bases fit TRBD2. Germline assignment: CDR1 SQVTM and CDR2 ANQGSEA. The CDR3 covers 14 residues. Trimming at V came to 3 bases and at J to 10 bases, leaving 11 bases not matched to a gene. DNA of the CDR3: TGCAGCGTTGAGGGAGCGGGAGTTCTAGTAGAGCAGTTCTTC. It yields the protein CSVEGAGVLVEQFF.

The rearrangement uses TRBV7-8 and TRBJ1-5, with D possibly TRBD1 on 6 matching bases. Trimming took off 5 bases at V and 4 bases at J, with 15 bases between the two ends. The germline CDR1 and CDR2 sequences are SGHVS and FQNEAQ. The CDR3 is 15 residues long. The CDR3 DNA is TGTGCCAGCAGCAGAGGGGTAGGGGGGAATCAGCCCCAGCATTTT. Its translation: CASSRGVGGNQPQHF.

V usage is TRBV28 and J usage is TRBJ1-6, with 9 bases matching TRBD1. Per the germline V gene, CDR1 is MDHEN and CDR2 is SYDVKM. The CDR3 is made up of 15 amino acids. V lost 2 bases and J lost 9; bases outside the gene matches: 5. The CDR3 nucleotides read TGTGCCAGCAGTTTAATACAGGGGGCGGGTTCACCCCTCCACTTT. Translating it yields CASSLIQGAGSPLHF.

This clone has a single count. This chain uses TRBV28 with TRBJ1-5, with D maybe TRBD1 (6 bases). This CDR3 contains 17 residues. Germline V gene lookup returns CDR1 MDHEN and CDR2 SYDVKM. Trimming took 2 bases from V and 1 from J, leaving 15 bases between them. CDR3 loop: CASSLTQGLSSNQPQHF. In DNA, the CDR3 is TGTGCCAGCAGTTTAACACAGGGCTTATCGAGCAATCAGCCCCAGCATTTT.

CDR3 in DNA: TGTGCCAGCAGTACTGCAGGGGGAGTAGGCTACAATGAGCAGTTCTTC. The encoded protein is CASSTAGGVGYNEQFF. The J gene is TRBJ2-1, the V gene TRBV27; 7 nucleotides align to TRBD1. V lost 5 bases, J lost 3 bases, and 10 bases stayed unmatched. CDR3 length: 16 residues. Germline loops: CDR1 MNHEY, CDR2 SMNVEV (reference sequence).

The chain uses TRBV5-5 and TRBJ2-7; D is ambiguous. The CDR3 spans 15 residues. Trimming shortened V by 1 base and J by 3 bases, and 14 bases separated the two germline ends. Germline assignment: CDR1 SGHKS and CDR2 YYEKEE (reference sequence). The CDR3 loop reads CASSLQPSTLYEQYF. CDR3 DNA: TGTGCCAGCAGCTTGCAGCCCTCCACCCTCTACGAGCAGTACTTC.

The rearrangement uses TRBV5-1 and TRBJ2-1; 10 nucleotides align to TRBD2. The CDR3 spans 14 residues. The V gene's germline CDR1 is SGHRS and CDR2 YFSETQ. V lost 4 bases, J lost 7 bases, and 5 bases stayed unmatched. The CDR3 reads CASSLAGEGNEQFF. DNA for the CDR3: TGCGCCAGCAGCCTAGCGGGAGAGGGGAATGAGCAGTTCTTC. The full variable domain, rest sourced from reference TRBV5-1 and TRBJ2-1, is KAGVTQTPRYLIKTRGQQVTLSCSPISGHRSVSWYQQTPGQGLQFLFEYFSETQRNKGNFPGRFSGRQFSNSRSEMNVSTLELGDSALYLCASSLAGEGNEQFFGPGTRLTVL.

The chain employs TRBV19 and TRBJ2-2; the D gene is possibly TRBD2 (5 bases). V lost 0 bases to trimming and J lost 6 bases, with 11 bases between them. The germline CDR1 and CDR2 sequences are LNHDA and SQIVND (reference sequence). The CDR3 has 15 residues. CDR3 sequence (DNA): TGTGCCAGTAGTATAGAGGGAGTGGATCCCGGGGAGCTGTTTTTT. This sequence encodes CASSIEGVDPGELFF.

The chain recombines TRBV6-5 with TRBJ1-5, with TRBD1 matching over 9 bases. The CDR3 spans 15 residues. Trimming took 6 bases from V and 6 from J; bases not matched to a gene: 9. The germline gives CDR1 MNHEY, CDR2 SVGAGI. Here the CDR3 DNA reads TGTGCCAGCAGCCTCGGACAGGGGATCGGTCAGCCCCAGCATTTT. Translated: CASSLGQGIGQPQHF.

This clone has a single count. The rearrangement joins TRBV28 to TRBJ1-4; tentative D call: TRBD1 (5 bases). The V gene lost 5 bases and the J gene lost 5 bases, with 15 bases spanning the gap. The CDR3 totals 15 residues. Germline V gives CDR1 MDHEN, CDR2 SYDVKM. CDR3: CASSDYGTGNEKLFF. The CDR3 coding sequence is TGTGCCAGCAGTGATTACGGGACGGGGAATGAAAAACTGTTTTTT. Full variable domain (remainder filled in from reference TRBV28 and TRBJ1-4): DVKVTQSSRYLVKRTGEKVFLECVQDMDHENMFWYRQDPGLGLRLIYFSYDVKMKEKGDIPEGYSVSREKKERFSLILESASTNQTSMYLCASSDYGTGNEKLFFGSGTQLSVL.

In the case of this clone: This sample also contains other DNA sequences that code for the same CDR3. V usage is TRBV7-2 and J usage is TRBJ1-1, with 7 nucleotides matching TRBD1. CDR1 is SGHTA, CDR2 FQGNSA, per germline. With V trimmed by 6 bases and J by 3 bases, 4 bases remained unmatched. This CDR3 spans 13 amino acids. The CDR3 spells CASSSDRDTEAFF. The CDR3 DNA follows: TGTGCCAGCAGTTCTGACAGGGACACTGAAGCTTTCTTT.

This chain uses TRBV5-1 with TRBJ1-1; maybe TRBD1 (6 bases). Germline values: CDR1 SGHRS, CDR2 YFSETQ. V lost 3 bases to trimming and J lost 0 bases, with 12 bases between them. This CDR3 has 15 residues. The CDR3 bases are TGCGCCAGCAGCTGGATCTCAGGGGTGAACACTGAAGCTTTCTTT. It is translated as CASSWISGVNTEAFF.

The chain is built from TRBV7-2 and TRBJ2-3, with TRBD1 matching 10 bases. The germline CDR1 and CDR2 sequences are SGHTA and FQGNSA. The CDR3 length is 16 residues. V lost 1 base to trimming and J lost 2 bases; unmatched junction nucleotides: 3. This CDR3 is CASSLGGTGATDTQYF. The DNA of the CDR3 is TGTGCCAGCAGCTTAGGAGGGACAGGGGCCACAGATACGCAGTATTTT.

This chain joins TRBV12-3 or TRBV12-4 and TRBJ2-7; D may be TRBD1 or TRBD2 (6 bases each). The CDR3 contains 12 residues. V lost 6 bases and J lost 5, with 11 bases in between. The CDR3 protein is CASSHGGHEQYF. The DNA for the CDR3 is TGTGCCAGCAGCCACGGGGGCCACGAGCAGTACTTC.

The chain has TRBV25-1 and TRBJ1-1, with D tentatively TRBD1 (6 bases). CDR3 length: 17 amino acids. Germline CDR1 is MGHDK and CDR2 is SYGVNS. Trimming left V 5 bases short and J 4 bases short, with 23 bases between. CDR3 in DNA: TGTGCCAGCAGTAGCCTCCTACAGGGTATAGAACCCACTGAAGCTTTCTTT. Its translation is CASSSLLQGIEPTEAFF.

This chain connects TRBV4-3 to TRBJ2-1; D possibly corresponds to TRBD1 (5 bases). This CDR3 is 15 amino acids long. Germline CDR1 and CDR2: LGHNA and YSLEER. V shed 1 base and J shed 9 bases, with 16 bases lying between them. The CDR3 sequence: CASSQVGALFVEQFF. In nucleotides, the CDR3 is TGCGCCAGCAGCCAAGTTGGGGCCTTGTTTGTTGAGCAGTTCTTC.

The V and J genes are TRBV7-2 and TRBJ2-1, with 10 bases identical to TRBD2. The CDR3 has 16 amino acids. Germline V gene data show CDR1 as SGHTA and CDR2 as FQGNSA. J gave up 7 bases and V 2 bases, and 8 bases lay outside the gene matches. In DNA, the CDR3 is TGTGCCAGCAGCTTAAAGCGGGAGGGCCCTCGGAATGAGCAGTTCTTC. Amino acids: CASSLKREGPRNEQFF.

The chain employs TRBV12-3 or TRBV12-4 and TRBJ1-5; D not certain. V lost 6 bases and J lost 0, with 3 bases in between. This CDR3 comprises 12 residues. DNA of the CDR3: TGTGCCAGCAGGAATAGCAATCAGCCCCAGCATTTT. Translation gives CASRNSNQPQHF.

The chain combines TRBV27 with TRBJ1-2; D gene uncertain. The CDR3 consists of 15 residues. The germline CDR1 and CDR2 sequences are MNHEY and SMNVEV (reference sequence). Trimming shortened V by 0 bases and J by 4 bases, and 12 bases separated the two germline ends. Here the CDR3 DNA reads TGTGCCAGCAGTTTATCCGTGGGCATGGCCTATGGCTACACCTTC. Translated, it gives CASSLSVGMAYGYTF.

The chain employs TRBV10-2 and TRBJ1-2; 8 bases fit TRBD1. Per the germline V gene, CDR1 is WSHSY and CDR2 is SAAADI. CDR3 length: 16 amino acids. V was pared by 2 bases and J by 4 bases, with 9 bases of the junction left unmatched. The CDR3 region is CASSERQGFPSYGYTF. For the CDR3, the DNA is TGCGCCAGCAGTGAGCGACAGGGGTTCCCTTCCTATGGCTACACCTTC.

This clone was observed a single time. V usage is TRBV6-2 or TRBV6-3 and J usage is TRBJ2-6; the match to TRBD2 covers 7 bases. CDR1 is MNHEY and CDR2 is SVGEGT in the germline V gene. There are 19 residues in the CDR3. V lost 4 bases to trimming and J lost 0 bases; unmatched junction nucleotides: 12. Here the CDR3 reads CASSFPPGGPFSGANVLTF. The CDR3 DNA follows: TGTGCCAGCAGTTTCCCCCCGGGAGGACCTTTCTCTGGGGCCAACGTCCTGACTTTC.

The V and J genes are TRBV11-2 and TRBJ2-1, with D possibly being TRBD2 (6 bases). The CDR3 length is 16 residues. Trimming pared 6 bases from V and 0 bases from J, leaving 15 bases between. CDR1 and CDR2 from the germline V gene are SGHAT and FQNNGV. The CDR3 is CASREGGIISYNEQFF. In DNA, the CDR3 is TGTGCCAGCAGAGAGGGCGGGATCATCTCCTACAATGAGCAGTTCTTC.

The chain recombines TRBV19 with TRBJ2-5; perhaps TRBD2 as D (5 bases). Looked up from germline, CDR1 is LNHDA and CDR2 is SQIVND (reference sequence). The CDR3 length is 15 residues. V dropped 5 bases and J dropped 3 bases, with 16 bases sitting between them. The CDR3 nucleotides are TGTGCCAGTAGTCTTTGGGCGGAGGACGAAGAGACCCAGTACTTC. Residues: CASSLWAEDEETQYF. Full variable domain (rest looked up from reference TRBV19 and TRBJ2-5): DGGITQSPKYLFRKEGQNVTLSCEQNLNHDAMYWYRQDPGQGLRLIYYSQIVNDFQKGDIAEGYSVSREKKESFPLTVTSAQKNPTAFYLCASSLWAEDEETQYFGPGTRLLVL.

The gene calls are TRBV6-5 and TRBJ2-7; the match to TRBD2 covers 11 bases. V lost 2 bases and J lost 3; bases outside the gene matches: 0. From germline, CDR1 is MNHEY and CDR2 SVGAGI. The CDR3 contains 14 residues. The CDR3: CASSYGTSGYEQYF. CDR3 bases: TGTGCCAGCAGTTACGGGACTAGCGGCTACGAGCAGTACTTC.

The chain joins TRBV5-4 to TRBJ1-2; D is possibly TRBD1 (5 bases). V lost 0 bases to trimming and J lost 0 bases, with 9 bases between them. Looked up from germline, CDR1 is SGHNT and CDR2 is YYREEE (reference sequence). This CDR3 region has 15 residues. As DNA, the CDR3 is TGTGCCAGCAGCTTGGCCTTGACAGCTAACTATGGCTACACCTTC. Protein product: CASSLALTANYGYTF. The full variable domain, its missing parts supplied by reference TRBV5-4 and TRBJ1-2, is ETGVTQSPTHLIKTRGQQVTLRCSSQSGHNTVSWYQQALGQGPQFIFQYYREEENGRGNFPPRFSGLQFPNYSSELNVNALELDDSALYLCASSLALTANYGYTFGSGTRLTVV.

This sequence joins TRBV10-2 and TRBJ2-1; the D is unclear. There are 12 residues in the CDR3. CDR1 is WSHSY, CDR2 SAAADI, per germline. V was shortened by 2 bases and J by 9 bases, with 8 bases between the two germline ends. The CDR3 here is CASSEELGEQFF. The DNA for the CDR3 is TGCGCCAGCAGTGAGGAGTTGGGTGAGCAGTTCTTC.

CDR3 in amino acids: CSASALAGSYEQYF. The CDR3 DNA sequence: TGCAGTGCTAGTGCCCTAGCGGGAAGCTACGAGCAGTACTTC. This chain connects TRBV20-1 to TRBJ2-7; 9 nucleotides line up with TRBD2. The trim removed 3 bases at V and 3 bases at J, leaving 6 bases unmatched. Germline CDR1 reads DFQATT; CDR2 reads SNEGSKA (reference sequence). CDR3 length: 14 amino acids.

The sample holds a few counts of this clone. CDR3 residues: CASSFASWEGVNQPQHF. CDR3 bases: TGTGCCAGCAGTTTCGCATCCTGGGAAGGGGTCAATCAGCCCCAGCATTTT. The chain uses TRBV28 and TRBJ1-5; perhaps TRBD1 as D (5 bases). V was clipped by 3 bases and J by 3 bases, with 18 bases between them. Germline V gene sequence: CDR1 MDHEN, CDR2 SYDVKM. This CDR3 is 17 amino acids long. Together with reference TRBV28 and TRBJ1-5, the CDR3 gives the full variable domain: DVKVTQSSRYLVKRTGEKVFLECVQDMDHENMFWYRQDPGLGLRLIYFSYDVKMKEKGDIPEGYSVSREKKERFSLILESASTNQTSMYLCASSFASWEGVNQPQHFGDGTRLSIL.